Following are 27 T cell receptor beta chains from one sample sequenced in a study of persistence of HIV-infected CD4 T cells. For these receptors, no antigen is known. Stimulation used approximately 9.6 ug/mL lysate from CMV-infected fibroblasts. Sorting selected CD4+ T cells upregulating both CD40 ligand and CD69. Sequencing used immunoSEQ version 4 in survey mode. TCRdb's table, derived via immunoSEQ multiplex PCR, lists solely in-frame clones and lacks some. Among 15,000 to 20,000 clones listed, 65% were seen once. The starting material was CD4+ T cells sorted from PBMCs after roughly 19-hour stimulation, obtained from a patient who received antiretroviral therapy. The receptors here all came from an adult woman with HIV who was CMV-seropositive.

CDR3 coding DNA: TGTGCCAGTAGTTGGGCCCCGGAAGGTGGCTACACCTTC. Translating gives CASSWAPEGGYTF. The V and J genes are TRBV19 and TRBJ1-2; D gene uncertain. The CDR3 has 13 residues. Trimming took 5 bases from V and 7 from J, leaving 14 bases between them. The germline CDR1 and CDR2 sequences are LNHDA and SQIVND (reference sequence).

Only one count was recorded for this clone. This chain connects TRBV20-1 to TRBJ2-3; D perhaps matches TRBD2 (5 bases). The V gene lost 6 bases and the J gene lost 8 bases, with 12 bases spanning the gap. The CDR3 spans 11 residues. The germline V gene has CDR1 DFQATT and CDR2 SNEGSKA (reference sequence). The CDR3 DNA sequence: TGCAGTGCCCCACAACGGGGTACGCAGTATTTT. This gives the protein CSAPQRGTQYF.

CDR3 DNA: TGTGCCAGTAGTGGCCAGGGACATACGAGGACTGAAGCTTTCTTT. This encodes CASSGQGHTRTEAFF. V gene TRBV19 combines with J gene TRBJ1-1, with D possibly being TRBD1 (6 bases). The CDR3 has 15 amino acids. Germline lookup yields CDR1 LNHDA and CDR2 SQIVND (reference sequence). V was trimmed by 5 bases and J by 5 bases, leaving 18 bases between them.

This chain joins TRBV18 and TRBJ2-3, with 9 nucleotides matching TRBD1. CDR1 KGHSH and CDR2 LQKENI come from the germline V gene. V lost 3 bases and J lost 7; bases outside the gene matches: 8. CDR3 length equals 15 residues. The CDR3 region is CASSPSGQGMNTQYF. CDR3 sequence (DNA): TGTGCCAGCTCACCCTCGGGACAGGGAATGAATACGCAGTATTTT. Together with reference TRBV18 and TRBJ2-3, the CDR3 gives the full variable domain: NAGVMQNPRHLVRRRGQEARLRCSPMKGHSHVYWYRQLPEEGLKFMVYLQKENIIDESGMPKERFSAEFPKEGPSILRIQQVVRGDSAAYFCASSPSGQGMNTQYFGPGTRLTVL.

The chain links TRBV3-1 (or the pseudogene TRBV3-2) to TRBJ2-4; 10 positions agree with TRBD1. With 4 bases clipped from V and 9 bases from J, the junction kept 0 bases outside the gene matches. Germline lookup yields CDR1 LGHDT and CDR2 YNNKEL (reference sequence). This CDR3 is 12 amino acids long. CDR3 nucleotide sequence: TGTGCCAGCAGCCGGACAGGGGGCATTCAGTACTTC. Encoded protein: CASSRTGGIQYF.

CDR3 in DNA: TGTGCCAGTAGGCGGGACAACACTGAAGCTTTCTTT. Residues: CASRRDNTEAFF. The genes are TRBV19 and TRBJ1-1; possibly TRBD1 for D (5 bases). The V end lost 6 bases, the J end lost 2 bases, and 7 bases lay between the germline ends. The V gene's germline CDR1 is LNHDA and CDR2 SQIVND (reference sequence). CDR3 length: 12 residues. Filled out from reference TRBV19 and TRBJ1-1, the complete variable domain reads DGGITQSPKYLFRKEGQNVTLSCEQNLNHDAMYWYRQDPGQGLRLIYYSQIVNDFQKGDIAEGYSVSREKKESFPLTVTSAQKNPTAFYLCASRRDNTEAFFGQGTRLTVV.

The chain recombines TRBV28 with TRBJ2-1, with 8 positions matching TRBD1. Per the germline V gene, CDR1 is MDHEN and CDR2 is SYDVKM. This CDR3 has 16 residues. V dropped 6 bases and J dropped 0; count of bases not matched to a gene: 7. DNA for the CDR3: TGTGCCAGCAGGCCCGGGACAGGAAGCTCCTACAATGAGCAGTTCTTC. It encodes CASRPGTGSSYNEQFF.

The V and J genes are TRBV5-1 and TRBJ1-2, with D unclear. Germline lookup yields CDR1 SGHRS and CDR2 YFSETQ. CDR3 length: 14 amino acids. V shed 3 bases and J shed 4 bases, with 13 bases lying between them. CDR3 sequence reads: CASSSSVSLYGYTF. The CDR3 DNA is TGCGCCAGCAGCTCGTCGGTCAGCCTCTATGGCTACACCTTC.

V is TRBV7-8 and J is TRBJ1-2; D call uncertain. Trimming took off 5 bases at V and 8 bases at J, with 12 bases between the two ends. CDR3 length equals 12 residues. The germline gives CDR1 SGHVS, CDR2 FQNEAQ. The CDR3 region is CASSHFLAGYTF. The DNA for the CDR3 is TGTGCCAGCAGCCATTTCTTGGCCGGCTACACCTTC.

The gene calls are TRBV5-4 and TRBJ1-2; D possibly corresponds to TRBD1 (5 bases). Deletions cut 0 bases from V and 8 bases from J, with 8 bases between. The V gene's germline CDR1 is SGHNT and CDR2 YYREEE (reference sequence). This CDR3 has 12 amino acids. The CDR3 DNA reads as TGTGCCAGCAGCTTGGCGGGGGACGGCTACACCTTC. Protein product: CASSLAGDGYTF.

This clone was counted between two and nine times. The chain employs TRBV5-1 and TRBJ2-5; 7 nucleotides match TRBD2. With V trimmed by 0 bases and J by 7 bases, 6 bases remained unmatched. Germline V CDR1 and CDR2: SGHRS, YFSETQ. This CDR3 has 14 residues. The CDR3 sequence is CASSLGGTTRTQYF. The CDR3 nucleotides read TGCGCCAGCAGCTTGGGCGGGACTACCAGGACCCAGTACTTC.

The chain joins TRBV7-8 to TRBJ1-5, with D uncertain. V was trimmed by 4 bases and J by 4 bases, leaving 11 bases between them. Germline V gene sequence: CDR1 SGHVS, CDR2 FQNEAQ. CDR3 length: 14 amino acids. The CDR3 bases are TGTGCCAGCAGCTCAGATCCCGGGAATCAGCCCCAGCATTTT. It encodes CASSSDPGNQPQHF.

This clone was seen a single time. The rearrangement uses TRBV2 and TRBJ1-2; D is possibly TRBD1 (5 bases). The CDR3 is 13 residues long. V was trimmed by 10 bases and J by 0 bases, leaving 12 bases between them. Germline V gene data show CDR1 as SNHLY and CDR2 as FYNNEI. The CDR3 DNA reads TGTGCCACAGCCCGGGGACCTAACTATGGCTACACCTTC. Translation: CATARGPNYGYTF.

This chain joins TRBV14 and TRBJ2-3, with D perhaps TRBD1 (6 bases). Looked up from germline, CDR1 is SGHDN and CDR2 is FVKESK. V was trimmed by 3 bases and J by 2 bases, leaving 9 bases between them. This CDR3 is built from 14 residues. CDR3 in amino acids: CASSHRTATDTQYF. CDR3 DNA: TGTGCCAGCAGCCACCGGACAGCCACAGATACGCAGTATTTT.

This clone was counted a few times. The sample holds other DNA sequences that translate to the same CDR3. The rearrangement joins TRBV7-8 to TRBJ1-2; D is undetermined. This CDR3 is 12 amino acids long. Germline CDR1 is SGHVS and CDR2 is FQNEAQ. Trimming shortened V by 1 base and J by 6 bases, and 6 bases separated the two germline ends. This chain's CDR3 is CASSLVGDGYTF. DNA of the CDR3: TGTGCCAGCAGCTTAGTCGGGGATGGCTACACCTTC.

The chain has TRBV14 and TRBJ2-1; 9 bases map to TRBD1. Trimming took 4 bases from V and 9 from J; bases not matched to a gene: 7. The CDR3 runs to 14 residues. Germline CDR1 is SGHDN and CDR2 is FVKESK. The CDR3: CASSPGQGEGEQFF. CDR3 sequence (DNA): TGTGCCAGCAGCCCGGGACAGGGAGAGGGTGAGCAGTTCTTC. Based on the CDR3 plus reference TRBV14 and TRBJ2-1, the full variable domain is EAGVTQFPSHSVIEKGQTVTLRCDPISGHDNLYWYRRVMGKEIKFLLHFVKESKQDESGMPNNRFLAERTGGTYSTLKVQPAELEDSGVYFCASSPGQGEGEQFFGPGTRLTVL.

The chain uses TRBV2 and TRBJ1-5; D possibly corresponds to TRBD1 (5 bases). Trimming removed 5 bases at V and 5 bases at J, with 16 bases between. The CDR3 consists of 15 residues. In germline, CDR1 is SNHLY, CDR2 FYNNEI. The CDR3 coding sequence is TGTGCCAGCAGTCCTTCAAACAGGCCGCATCAGCCCCAGCATTTT. Protein: CASSPSNRPHQPQHF.

The genes are TRBV4-1 and TRBJ2-2; TRBD1 matches 7 bases. CDR1 is MGHRA and CDR2 is YSYEKL in the germline V gene. The V gene end was trimmed by 0 bases and the J gene end by 6 bases; junction bases not matched to a gene: 7. This CDR3 region has 16 residues. The CDR3 DNA follows: TGCGCCAGCAGCCAAGATATAGCAGGGGGACCCGGGGAGCTGTTTTTT. Its translation is CASSQDIAGGPGELFF.

The gene calls are TRBV6-5 and TRBJ2-7, with TRBD2 matching 9 bases. This CDR3 region has 14 residues. After removal of 6 bases from V and 1 base from J, the junction contained 4 bases not matched to a gene. In germline, CDR1 is MNHEY, CDR2 SVGAGI. In DNA form, the CDR3 reads TGTGCCAGCAGCGAGCGGGGGGTATCCTACGAGCAGTACGTC. Translated, it gives CASSERGVSYEQYV.

The chain employs TRBV11-2 and TRBJ2-3, with TRBD2 as a possible D gene (6 bases). Trimming removed 2 bases from V and 4 bases from J, with 10 bases in between. This CDR3 is 14 amino acids long. Germline V gene data show CDR1 as SGHAT and CDR2 as FQNNGV. CDR3 residues: CASSLRAGPDTQYF. The CDR3 bases are TGTGCCAGCAGCTTACGGGCGGGACCAGATACGCAGTATTTT.

In nucleotides, the CDR3 is TGCAGCGTTGAGGCGGGGGCTAGCACAGATACGCAGTATTTT. This encodes CSVEAGASTDTQYF. V and J are TRBV29-1 and TRBJ2-3, with D possibly TRBD2 on 7 matching bases. The CDR3 has 14 residues. Trimming took 3 bases from V and 0 from J, leaving 10 bases between them. Germline V gives CDR1 SQVTM, CDR2 ANQGSEA.

This clone has only a few counts. The chain recombines TRBV27 with TRBJ1-1, with 9 bases aligning to TRBD1. Per the germline V gene, CDR1 is MNHEY and CDR2 is SMNVEV (reference sequence). Trimming cost V 6 bases and J 0 bases; bases outside gene matches: 8. The length of the CDR3 is 16 residues. For the CDR3, the DNA is TGTGCCAGCAGCCGCGGACAGGGGAAGCTGAACACTGAAGCTTTCTTT. Protein product: CASSRGQGKLNTEAFF.

The sample holds a few counts of this clone. This sample includes further DNA sequences coding for the same CDR3. V usage is TRBV7-3 and J usage is TRBJ1-2; 11 positions agree with TRBD1. CDR1 SGHTA and CDR2 FQGTGA come from the germline V gene. With V trimmed by 4 bases and J by 7 bases, 5 bases remained unmatched. The CDR3 sequence is 14 residues long. CDR3 loop: CASSSSGTGGGYTF. DNA of the CDR3: TGTGCCAGCAGCTCTTCCGGGACAGGGGGTGGCTACACCTTC.

The rearrangement links TRBV19 to TRBJ2-7; the match to TRBD2 covers 7 bases. CDR3 length: 14 amino acids. Germline V CDR1 and CDR2: LNHDA, SQIVND (reference sequence). V was pared by 3 bases and J by 4 bases, with 6 bases of the junction left unmatched. CDR3 region: CASSISSGEYEQYF. The CDR3 bases are TGTGCCAGTAGTATCTCGAGCGGGGAATACGAGCAGTACTTC. Combining the CDR3 with reference TRBV19 and TRBJ2-7 gives the whole variable domain DGGITQSPKYLFRKEGQNVTLSCEQNLNHDAMYWYRQDPGQGLRLIYYSQIVNDFQKGDIAEGYSVSREKKESFPLTVTSAQKNPTAFYLCASSISSGEYEQYFGPGTRLTVT.

This clone was seen a few times. This chain links TRBV12-3 or TRBV12-4 with TRBJ2-7; 9 nucleotides match TRBD1. This CDR3 comprises 13 residues. V gave up 5 bases and J gave up 6 bases; unmatched junction bases: 5. The chain's CDR3 is CASSTGTGSEQYF. The CDR3 DNA follows: TGTGCCAGCAGTACCGGGACAGGGTCCGAGCAGTACTTC.

The chain joins TRBV29-1 to TRBJ2-2; 8 positions agree with TRBD1. CDR3 size: 15 residues. Trimming took 6 bases from V and 5 from J; bases not matched to a gene: 11. Germline V gene data show CDR1 as SQVTM and CDR2 as ANQGSEA. The CDR3 protein is CSVIQGVWGTGELFF. The CDR3 DNA follows: TGCAGCGTGATACAGGGGGTATGGGGTACCGGGGAGCTGTTTTTT.

The rearrangement joins TRBV7-3 to TRBJ2-1, with D tentatively TRBD1 (7 bases). CDR3 length: 15 amino acids. The V end was cut by 4 bases, the J end by 8 bases, with 18 bases between. Looked up from germline, CDR1 is SGHTA and CDR2 is FQGTGA. The DNA of the CDR3 is TGTGCCAGCAGCTCGGACAGGAGGGCATTCGATGAGCAGTTCTTC. It translates to CASSSDRRAFDEQFF. The variable domain in full, with the rest retrieved from reference TRBV7-3 and TRBJ2-1, is GAGVSQTPSNKVTEKGKYVELRCDPISGHTALYWYRQSLGQGPEFLIYFQGTGAADDSGLPNDRFFAVRPEGSVSTLKIQRTERGDSAVYLCASSSDRRAFDEQFFGPGTRLTVL.